Given below is one T cell receptor beta chain in context. Its target is not known. This record belongs to a study of T cells in Graves' hyperthyroidism and ophthalmopathy. Study outcomes and limitations: Most thyroid-expanded clonotypes above 0.001 were also found in blood.

Amplification targeted TCR beta CDR3 regions from RNA transcripts. TCR CDR3 underwent first-round RT-PCR with the HTBI primer set. TCRdb re-analysed the multiplex PCR reads in MiXCR, keeping a single row per CDR3 protein. Of hundreds of thousands of distinct CDR3 sequences in the sample, about 14% were seen once. The sequence came from a woman between 18 and 29 years old with Graves' hyperthyroidism. The material sequenced was blood.

CDR3 nucleotide sequence: TGTGCCAGCAACGAGGGGGGGCGCCCCTACGAGCAGTACTTC. It encodes CASNEGGRPYEQYF. The V and J genes are TRBV4-2 and TRBJ2-7; the D gene is possibly TRBD2 (7 bases). Germline lookup yields CDR1 LGHNA and CDR2 YNFKEQ. The CDR3 consists of 14 residues. Trimming shortened V by 7 bases and J by 2 bases, and 15 bases separated the two germline ends.